This T cell receptor (beta chain) was found in a study of OX40 agonist ivuxolimab in advanced cancers. For the study at large: Subjects had a mean age of about 57 years, with a range of roughly 20 to 79; less than 90% were male. Prior anti-PD-1, anti-PD-L1 or anti-CTLA-4 therapy was allowed; 40% to 50% had some.

Assay: immunoSEQ multiplex PCR; the TCRdb copy retains only in-frame clones and omits some. The data show some 72,000 clones, about 90% seen once. The study's findings and limits: CD4+ and CD8+ blood T cells expanded clonally by week 6 at 0.1 to 3.0 mg/kg.

This CDR3 region has 13 residues. Germline V CDR1 and CDR2: GTSNPN, SVGIG (reference sequence). V lost 0 bases, J lost 13 bases, and 9 bases stayed unmatched. Any history of autoimmune disease or systemic immunosuppression disqualified patients. For this clone: Antigen unknown.

V gene TRBV30 combines with J gene TRBJ2-4, with 7 bases matching TRBD2. This clonotype was sampled from an adult with an advanced solid tumor such as melanoma, head and neck, liver or kidney cancer. The material sequenced was CD4+ or CD8+ T cells sorted from blood, taken in a trial of the OX40 agonist ivuxolimab. CDR3: CAWSVPGLAEQYF. CDR3 DNA: TGTGCCTGGAGTGTCCCGGGGCTAGCGGAACAGTACTTC. The variable domain in full, completed from reference TRBV30 and TRBJ2-4, reads SQTIHQWPATLVQPVGSPLSLECTVEGTSNPNLYWYRQAAGRGLQLLFYSVGIGQISSEVPQNLSASRPQDRQFILSSKKLLLSDSGFYLCAWSVPGLAEQYFGAGTRLSVL.